This TCR beta chain was sequenced during a study of early T cells in non-severe SARS-CoV-2 infection. Unique molecular identifiers were attached to individual cDNA molecules. MiXCR, run by TCRdb on the 5' RACE reads, gives a single entry per CDR3 protein. This sample has 75,000 to 90,000 distinct CDR3 sequences, with 14% to 15% found just once. This clonotype was obtained from an adult who was a healthcare worker with PCR-confirmed SARS-CoV-2 infection or an uninfected control (not recorded which). Material: whole blood.

Written as DNA, the CDR3 is TGTGCCAGCAGCCAAGGAAGAGGGGGCGATTCGTCCTATAATTCACCCCTCCACTTT. This encodes CASSQGRGGDSSYNSPLHF. The genes are TRBV3-1 and TRBJ1-6, with TRBD1 matching over 7 bases. From germline, CDR1 is LGHDT and CDR2 YNNKEL (reference sequence). J lost 1 base, V lost 1 base, and 10 bases had no gene match. The CDR3 has 19 amino acids.